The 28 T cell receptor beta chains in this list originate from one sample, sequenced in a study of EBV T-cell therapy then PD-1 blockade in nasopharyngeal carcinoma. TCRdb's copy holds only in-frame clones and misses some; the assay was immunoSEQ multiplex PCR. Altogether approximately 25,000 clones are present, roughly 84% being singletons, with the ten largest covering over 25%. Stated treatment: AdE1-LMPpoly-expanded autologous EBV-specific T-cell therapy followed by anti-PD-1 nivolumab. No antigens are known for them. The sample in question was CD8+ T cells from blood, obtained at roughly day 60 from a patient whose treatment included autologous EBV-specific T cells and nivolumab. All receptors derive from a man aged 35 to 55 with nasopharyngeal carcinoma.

The CDR3 DNA sequence: TGTGCCACCAGTGATTACAAGGGGGCGTCGGTCGGGGAGCTGTTTTTT. Protein sequence: CATSDYKGASVGELFF. The V call is TRBV24-1, the J call TRBJ2-2; 7 bases fit TRBD1. J lost 7 bases, V lost 2 bases, and 9 bases had no gene match. This CDR3 region has 16 residues. CDR1 is KGHDR and CDR2 is SFDVKD in the germline V gene.

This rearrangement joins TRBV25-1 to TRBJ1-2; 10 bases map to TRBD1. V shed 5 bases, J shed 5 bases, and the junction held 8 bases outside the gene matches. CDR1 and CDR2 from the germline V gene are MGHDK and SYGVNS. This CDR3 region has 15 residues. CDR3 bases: TGTGCCAGCAGTAGACCGGGACAGGGGCGGTATGGCTACACCTTC. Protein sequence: CASSRPGQGRYGYTF.

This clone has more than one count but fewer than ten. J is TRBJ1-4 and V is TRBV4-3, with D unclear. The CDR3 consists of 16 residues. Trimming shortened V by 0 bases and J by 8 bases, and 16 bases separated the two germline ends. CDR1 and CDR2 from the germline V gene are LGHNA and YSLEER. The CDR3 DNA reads TGCGCCAGCAGCCAAGATGGTGGAGGGCTAAGCGAAAAACTGTTTTTT. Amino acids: CASSQDGGGLSEKLFF.

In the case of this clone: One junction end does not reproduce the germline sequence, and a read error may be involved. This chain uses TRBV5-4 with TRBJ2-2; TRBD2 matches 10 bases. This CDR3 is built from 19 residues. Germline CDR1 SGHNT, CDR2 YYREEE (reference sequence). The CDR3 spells CASSPRARIAGGPHRGAVF. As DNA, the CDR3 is TGTGCCAGCAGCCCCCGAGCCAGAATAGCGGGGGGTCCACACCGGGGAGCTGTTTTT.

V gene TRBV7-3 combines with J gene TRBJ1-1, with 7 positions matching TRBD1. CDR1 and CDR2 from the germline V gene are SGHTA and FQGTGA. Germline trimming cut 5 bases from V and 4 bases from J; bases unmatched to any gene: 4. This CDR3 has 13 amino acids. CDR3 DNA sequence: TGTGCCAGCAGCCCAGGGGGAGGCACTGAAGCTTTCTTT. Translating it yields CASSPGGGTEAFF.

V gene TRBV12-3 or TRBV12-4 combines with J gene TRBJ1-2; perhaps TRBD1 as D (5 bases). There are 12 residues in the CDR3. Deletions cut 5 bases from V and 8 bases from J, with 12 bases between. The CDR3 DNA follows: TGTGCCAGCAGTAAGCCGGGACTAGGCTACACCTTC. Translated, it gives CASSKPGLGYTF.

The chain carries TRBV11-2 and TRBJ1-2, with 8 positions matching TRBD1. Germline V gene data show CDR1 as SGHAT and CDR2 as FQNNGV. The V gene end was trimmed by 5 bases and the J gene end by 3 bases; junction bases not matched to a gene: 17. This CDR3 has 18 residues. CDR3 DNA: TGTGCCAGCAGCCTGCCGGCATACCGGGACAGGCTTCACTATGGCTACACCTTC. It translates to CASSLPAYRDRLHYGYTF.

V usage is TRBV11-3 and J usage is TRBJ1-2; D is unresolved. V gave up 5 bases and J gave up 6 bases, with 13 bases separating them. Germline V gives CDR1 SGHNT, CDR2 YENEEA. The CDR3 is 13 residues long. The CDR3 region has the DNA TGTGCCAGCAGCCGTGGATGGGGAGATGGCTACACCTTC. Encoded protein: CASSRGWGDGYTF.

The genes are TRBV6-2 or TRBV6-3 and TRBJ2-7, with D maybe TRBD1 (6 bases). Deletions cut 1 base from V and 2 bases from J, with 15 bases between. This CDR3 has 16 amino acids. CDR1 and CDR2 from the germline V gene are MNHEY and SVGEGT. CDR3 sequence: CASSYFSGHVAYEQYF. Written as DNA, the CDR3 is TGTGCCAGCAGTTACTTTTCGGGACATGTCGCCTACGAGCAGTACTTC.

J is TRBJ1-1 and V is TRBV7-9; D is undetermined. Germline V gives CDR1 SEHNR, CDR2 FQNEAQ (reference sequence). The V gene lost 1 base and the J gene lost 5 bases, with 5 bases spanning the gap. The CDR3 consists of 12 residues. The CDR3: CASSLVRTEAFF. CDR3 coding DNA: TGTGCCAGCAGCTTAGTAAGGACTGAAGCTTTCTTT.

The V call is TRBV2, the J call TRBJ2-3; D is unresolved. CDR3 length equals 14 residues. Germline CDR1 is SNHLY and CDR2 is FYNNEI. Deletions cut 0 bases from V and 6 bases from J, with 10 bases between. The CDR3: CASSEARLVDTQYF. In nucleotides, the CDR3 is TGTGCCAGCAGTGAAGCGCGTTTAGTTGATACGCAGTATTTT.

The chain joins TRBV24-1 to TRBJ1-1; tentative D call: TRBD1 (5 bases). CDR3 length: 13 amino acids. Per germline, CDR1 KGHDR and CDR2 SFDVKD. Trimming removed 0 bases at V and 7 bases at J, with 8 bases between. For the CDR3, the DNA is TGTGCCACCAGTGATTTGGAACAGGATGAAGCTTTCTTT. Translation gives CATSDLEQDEAFF.

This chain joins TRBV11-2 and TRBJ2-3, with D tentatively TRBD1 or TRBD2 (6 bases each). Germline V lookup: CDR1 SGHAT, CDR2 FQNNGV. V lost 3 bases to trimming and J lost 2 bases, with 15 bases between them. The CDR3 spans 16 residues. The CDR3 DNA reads TGTGCCAGCAGCTTTCGGGGGCGGAGGGTCACAGATACGCAGTATTTT. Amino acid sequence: CASSFRGRRVTDTQYF.

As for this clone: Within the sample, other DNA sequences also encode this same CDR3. This CDR3 is CASSPPGQGAYEQYF. CDR3 DNA: TGTGCCAGCAGCCCACCGGGACAGGGGGCCTACGAGCAGTACTTC. This chain uses TRBV7-9 with TRBJ2-7; 11 nucleotides line up with TRBD1. The CDR3 is 15 residues long. CDR1 is SEHNR, CDR2 FQNEAQ, per germline (reference sequence). V gave up 5 bases and J gave up 2 bases; unmatched junction bases: 5. Combining the CDR3 with reference TRBV7-9 and TRBJ2-7 gives the whole variable domain DTGVSQNPRHKITKRGQNVTFRCDPISEHNRLYWYRQTLGQGPEFLTYFQNEAQLEKSRLLSDRFSAERPKGSFSTLEIQRTEQGDSAMYLCASSPPGQGAYEQYFGPGTRLTVT.

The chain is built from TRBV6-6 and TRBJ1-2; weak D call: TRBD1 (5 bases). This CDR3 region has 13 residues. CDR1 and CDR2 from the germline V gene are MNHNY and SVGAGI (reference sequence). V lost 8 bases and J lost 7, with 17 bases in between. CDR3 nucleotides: TGTGCCAGCGGAGGGGTACCGCCGGGTGGCTACACCTTC. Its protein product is CASGGVPPGGYTF.

The DNA of the CDR3 is TGTGCCAGCAGCTTAGCAGGCGGCGGTGGCGGGGAGCTGTTTTTT. Protein product: CASSLAGGGGGELFF. The chain recombines TRBV7-2 with TRBJ2-2; D is ambiguous. Germline CDR1 reads SGHTA; CDR2 reads FQGNSA. The CDR3 length is 15 residues. The germline V and J ends were trimmed by 0 bases and 7 bases, with 12 bases remaining between them.

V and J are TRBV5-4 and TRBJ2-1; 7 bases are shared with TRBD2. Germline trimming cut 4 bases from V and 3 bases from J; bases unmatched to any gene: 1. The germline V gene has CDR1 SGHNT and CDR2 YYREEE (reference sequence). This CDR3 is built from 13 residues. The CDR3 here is CASSGGDYNEQFF. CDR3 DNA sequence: TGTGCCAGCAGCGGGGGGGACTACAATGAGCAGTTCTTC.

Here the CDR3 DNA reads TGTGCCAGCAGCGAGGACAAAGGCTCTGGAAACACCATATATTTT. It specifies CASSEDKGSGNTIYF. This sequence joins TRBV9 and TRBJ1-3, with D maybe TRBD1 (5 bases). CDR3 size: 15 residues. V was trimmed by 3 bases and J by 0 bases, leaving 10 bases between them. Germline V CDR1 and CDR2: SGDLS, YYNGEE.

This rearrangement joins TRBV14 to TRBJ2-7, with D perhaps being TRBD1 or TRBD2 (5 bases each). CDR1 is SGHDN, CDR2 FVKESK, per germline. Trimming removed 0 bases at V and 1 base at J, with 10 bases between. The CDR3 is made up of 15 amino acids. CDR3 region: CASSQDWDGSYEQYF. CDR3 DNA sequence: TGTGCCAGCAGCCAAGACTGGGACGGATCCTACGAGCAGTACTTC.

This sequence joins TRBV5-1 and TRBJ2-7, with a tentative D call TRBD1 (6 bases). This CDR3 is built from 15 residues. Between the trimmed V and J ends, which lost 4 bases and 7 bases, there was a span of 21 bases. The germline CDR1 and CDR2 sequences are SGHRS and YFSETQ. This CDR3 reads CASSGGREYPSEQYF. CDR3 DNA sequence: TGCGCCAGCAGCGGGGGCCGAGAGTACCCTAGTGAGCAGTACTTC.

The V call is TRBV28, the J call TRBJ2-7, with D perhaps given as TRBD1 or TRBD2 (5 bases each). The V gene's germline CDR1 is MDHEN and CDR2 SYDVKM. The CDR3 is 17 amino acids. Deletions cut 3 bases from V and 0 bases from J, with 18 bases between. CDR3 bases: TGTGCCAGCAGTTTTTCGGTGCATGGGACCGACTCCTACGAGCAGTACTTC. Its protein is CASSFSVHGTDSYEQYF.

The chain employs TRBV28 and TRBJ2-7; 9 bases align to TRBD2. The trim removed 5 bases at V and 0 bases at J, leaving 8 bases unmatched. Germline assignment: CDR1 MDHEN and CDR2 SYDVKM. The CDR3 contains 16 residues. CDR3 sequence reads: CASSLLAGAHSYEQYF. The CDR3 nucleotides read TGTGCCAGCAGTCTGTTAGCGGGGGCCCACTCCTACGAGCAGTACTTC.

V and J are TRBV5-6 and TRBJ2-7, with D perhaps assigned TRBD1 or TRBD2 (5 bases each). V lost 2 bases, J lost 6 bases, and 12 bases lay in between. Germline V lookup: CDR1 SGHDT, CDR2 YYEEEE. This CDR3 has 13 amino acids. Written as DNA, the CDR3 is TGTGCCAGCAGCTTAGCCGGGGCCAGCGAGCAGTACTTC. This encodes CASSLAGASEQYF.

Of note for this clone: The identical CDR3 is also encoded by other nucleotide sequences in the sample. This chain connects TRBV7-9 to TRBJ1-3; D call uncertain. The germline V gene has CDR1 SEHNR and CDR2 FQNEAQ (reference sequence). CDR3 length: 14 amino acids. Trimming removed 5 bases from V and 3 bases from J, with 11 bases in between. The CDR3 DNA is TGTGCCAGCAGCGTAAGTGGGGTTGGAAACACCATATATTTT. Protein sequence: CASSVSGVGNTIYF.

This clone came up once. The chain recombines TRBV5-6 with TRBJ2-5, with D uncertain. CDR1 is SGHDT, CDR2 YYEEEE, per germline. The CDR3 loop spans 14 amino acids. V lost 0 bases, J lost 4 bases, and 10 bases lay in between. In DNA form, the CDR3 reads TGTGCCAGCAGCTTGGTCGGGTTCTTAGAGACCCAGTACTTC. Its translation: CASSLVGFLETQYF.

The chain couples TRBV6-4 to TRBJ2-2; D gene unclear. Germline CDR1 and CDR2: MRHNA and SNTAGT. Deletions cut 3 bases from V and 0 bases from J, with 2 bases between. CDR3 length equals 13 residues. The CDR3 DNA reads TGTGCCAGCAGTGAAGCGAACACCGGGGAGCTGTTTTTT. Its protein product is CASSEANTGELFF.

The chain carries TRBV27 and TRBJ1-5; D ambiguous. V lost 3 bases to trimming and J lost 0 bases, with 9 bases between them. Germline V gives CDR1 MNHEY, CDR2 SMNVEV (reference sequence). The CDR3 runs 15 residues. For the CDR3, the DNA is TGTGCCAGCAGTTTGGCAGCTTATAGCAATCAGCCCCAGCATTTT. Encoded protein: CASSLAAYSNQPQHF.

CDR3 bases: TGTGCCAGCAGTTTCACTAGCGGGGCGAACACCGGGGAGCTGTTTTTT. It encodes CASSFTSGANTGELFF. This rearrangement joins TRBV28 to TRBJ2-2, with 10 bases that match TRBD2. The germline CDR1 and CDR2 sequences are MDHEN and SYDVKM. The CDR3 is 16 amino acids. The J segment lost 0 bases and the V segment lost 3 bases, leaving 1 base of the junction unmatched.